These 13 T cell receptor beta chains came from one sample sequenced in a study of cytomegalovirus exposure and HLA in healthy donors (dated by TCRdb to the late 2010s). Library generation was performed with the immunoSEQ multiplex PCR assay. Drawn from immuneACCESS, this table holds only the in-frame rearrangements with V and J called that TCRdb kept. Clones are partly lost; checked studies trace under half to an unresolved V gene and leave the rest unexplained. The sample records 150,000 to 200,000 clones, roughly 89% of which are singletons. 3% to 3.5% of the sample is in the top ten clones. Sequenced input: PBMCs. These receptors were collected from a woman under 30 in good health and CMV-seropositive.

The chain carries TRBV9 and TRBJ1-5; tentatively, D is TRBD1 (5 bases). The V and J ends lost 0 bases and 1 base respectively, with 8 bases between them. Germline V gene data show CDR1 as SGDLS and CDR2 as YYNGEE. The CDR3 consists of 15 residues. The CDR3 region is CASSVEAGSNQPQHF. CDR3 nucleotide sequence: TGTGCCAGCAGCGTAGAGGCAGGGAGCAATCAGCCCCAGCATTTT.

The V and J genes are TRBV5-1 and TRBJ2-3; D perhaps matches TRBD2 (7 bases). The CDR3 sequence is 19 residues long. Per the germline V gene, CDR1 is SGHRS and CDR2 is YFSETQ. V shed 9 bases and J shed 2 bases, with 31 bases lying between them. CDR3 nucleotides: TGCGCCACCTCCCTGGGGGGGGGCCACGCCCGAAAGATCACAGATACGCAGTATTTT. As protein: CATSLGGGHARKITDTQYF.

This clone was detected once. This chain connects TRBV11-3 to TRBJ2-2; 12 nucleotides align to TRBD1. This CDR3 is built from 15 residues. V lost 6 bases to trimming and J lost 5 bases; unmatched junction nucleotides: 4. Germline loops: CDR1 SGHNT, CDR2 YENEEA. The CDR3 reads CASSEGQGATGELFF. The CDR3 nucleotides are TGTGCCAGCAGTGAGGGACAGGGGGCGACCGGGGAGCTGTTTTTT.

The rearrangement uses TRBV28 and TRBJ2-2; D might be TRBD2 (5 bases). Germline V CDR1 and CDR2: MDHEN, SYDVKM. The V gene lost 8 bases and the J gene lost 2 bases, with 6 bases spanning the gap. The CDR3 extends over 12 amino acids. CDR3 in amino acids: CASGRNTGELFF. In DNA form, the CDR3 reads TGTGCCAGCGGGAGAAACACCGGGGAGCTGTTTTTT.

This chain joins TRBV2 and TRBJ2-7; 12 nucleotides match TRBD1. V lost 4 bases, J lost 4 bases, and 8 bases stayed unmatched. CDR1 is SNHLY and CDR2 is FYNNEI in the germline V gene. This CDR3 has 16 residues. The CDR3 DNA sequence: TGTGCCAGCAGTGGGGGACCGGGACAGGGGGCTTACGAGCAGTACTTC. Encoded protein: CASSGGPGQGAYEQYF. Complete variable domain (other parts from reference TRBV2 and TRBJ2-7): EPEVTQTPSHQVTQMGQEVILRCVPISNHLYFYWYRQILGQKVEFLVSFYNNEISEKSEIFDDQFSVERPDGSNFTLKIRSTKLEDSAMYFCASSGGPGQGAYEQYFGPGTRLTVT.

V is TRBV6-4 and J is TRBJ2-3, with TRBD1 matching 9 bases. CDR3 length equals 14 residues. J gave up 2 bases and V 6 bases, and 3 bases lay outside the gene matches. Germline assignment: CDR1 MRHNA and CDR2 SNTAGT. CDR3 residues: CASSPQGATDTQYF. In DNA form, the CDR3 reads TGTGCCAGCAGCCCACAGGGGGCCACAGATACGCAGTATTTT.

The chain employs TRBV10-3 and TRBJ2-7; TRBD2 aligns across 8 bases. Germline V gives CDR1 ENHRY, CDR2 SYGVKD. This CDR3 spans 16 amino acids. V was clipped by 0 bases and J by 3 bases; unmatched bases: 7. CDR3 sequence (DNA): TGTGCCATCAGTGAGTCGGCGGGGGGAACCGACTACGAGCAGTACTTC. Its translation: CAISESAGGTDYEQYF.

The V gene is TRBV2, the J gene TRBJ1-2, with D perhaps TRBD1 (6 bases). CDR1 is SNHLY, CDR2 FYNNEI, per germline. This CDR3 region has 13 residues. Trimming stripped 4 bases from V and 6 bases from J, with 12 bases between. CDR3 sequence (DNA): TGTGCCAGCAGTGCGGGGGGCGCGAATGGCTACACCTTC. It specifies CASSAGGANGYTF.

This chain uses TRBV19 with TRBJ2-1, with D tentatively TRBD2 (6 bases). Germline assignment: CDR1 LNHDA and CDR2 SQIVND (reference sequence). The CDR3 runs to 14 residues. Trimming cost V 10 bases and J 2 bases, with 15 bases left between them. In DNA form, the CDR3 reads TGTGCCACCGGCTGGGGGGACGCCTACAATGAGCAGTTCTTC. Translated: CATGWGDAYNEQFF.

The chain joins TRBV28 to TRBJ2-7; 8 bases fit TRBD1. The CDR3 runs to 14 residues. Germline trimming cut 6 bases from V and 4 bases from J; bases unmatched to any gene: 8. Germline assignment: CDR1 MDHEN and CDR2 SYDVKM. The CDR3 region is CASSPTDRGYEQYF. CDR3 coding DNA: TGTGCCAGCAGCCCTACAGACAGGGGTTACGAGCAGTACTTC.

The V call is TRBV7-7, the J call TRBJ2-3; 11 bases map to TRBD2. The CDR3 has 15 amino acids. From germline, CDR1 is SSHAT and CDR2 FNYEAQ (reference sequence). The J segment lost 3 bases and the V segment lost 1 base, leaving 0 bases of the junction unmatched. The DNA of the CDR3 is TGTGCCAGCAGCTTAGGACTAGCGGGGACAGATACGCAGTATTTT. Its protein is CASSLGLAGTDTQYF. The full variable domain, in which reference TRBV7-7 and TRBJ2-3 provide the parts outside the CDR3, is GAGVSQSPRYKVTKRGQDVTLRCDPISSHATLYWYQQALGQGPEFLTYFNYEAQPDKSGLPSDRFSAERPEGSISTLTIQRTEQRDSAMYRCASSLGLAGTDTQYFGPGTRLTVL.

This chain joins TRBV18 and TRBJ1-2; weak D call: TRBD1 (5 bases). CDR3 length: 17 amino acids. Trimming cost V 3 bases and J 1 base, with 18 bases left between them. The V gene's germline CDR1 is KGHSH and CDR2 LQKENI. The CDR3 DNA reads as TGTGCCAGCTCACCCCTTTCTGGGGACTCGGTTAACTATGGCTACACCTTC. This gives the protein CASSPLSGDSVNYGYTF.

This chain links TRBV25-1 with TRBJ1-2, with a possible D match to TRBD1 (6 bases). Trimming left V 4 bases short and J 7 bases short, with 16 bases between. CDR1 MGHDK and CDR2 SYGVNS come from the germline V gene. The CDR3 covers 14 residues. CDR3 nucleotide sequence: TGTGCCAGCAGTGGTCGGGGGGCGCAGAGTGGCTACACCTTC. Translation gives CASSGRGAQSGYTF.